The following is a T cell receptor (beta chain) sequence with its context. Its antigen is still unknown. This entry comes from a study of cytomegalovirus exposure and HLA in healthy donors. Study findings and constraints: Trimming of TCR beta V- and J-genes showed a link, identified in a later analysis, to a missense DCLRE1C variant. Associated with HLA alleles at 0.05 false discovery rate in a later analysis were approximately 17,000 TCR beta sequences. Sequencing probably produced one cluster of sequence variants that were highly shared.

The primer mix had 60 Vbeta and 13 Jbeta primers. TCRdb's table, derived via immunoSEQ multiplex PCR, lists solely in-frame clones and lacks some. The sample yields 140,000 to 150,000 clones, approximately 84% seen once. This CDR3 has 18 amino acids. Per germline, CDR1 GTSNPN and CDR2 SVGIG (reference sequence). With 1 base clipped from V and 1 base from J, the junction kept 14 bases outside the gene matches. Input material: PBMCs. The sequence derives from a woman aged 60-70 years in good health and CMV-seropositive. The chain recombines TRBV30 with TRBJ1-2; 8 bases map to TRBD1. The CDR3 loop reads CAWSEGPTGTGYNYGYTF. CDR3 bases: TGTGCCTGGAGTGAGGGGCCGACCGGGACAGGATATAACTATGGCTACACCTTC.